Listed here are 23 T cell receptor beta chains from one sample, sequenced in a study of T-cell reconstitution after alpha-beta-depleted transplantation in children. The library targeted TCRbeta and was prepared with unique molecular identifiers. TCRdb re-analysed the PCR reads in MiXCR, keeping a single row per CDR3 protein. The data hold some 590,000 distinct CDR3 sequences, with 10% to 13% observed a single time. The material was PBMCs from the stem cell graft donor, obtained from the stem cell graft. These receptors were collected from a human donor who donated a stem cell graft to a child with acute myeloid leukemia.

The V call is TRBV7-9, the J call TRBJ2-3; no clear D. The CDR3 contains 15 residues. Looked up from germline, CDR1 is SEHNR and CDR2 is FQNEAQ (reference sequence). Trimming removed 3 bases at V and 0 bases at J, with 10 bases between. CDR3 in amino acids: CASSLAVTSTDTQYF. DNA of the CDR3: TGTGCCAGCAGCTTGGCGGTGACTAGCACAGATACGCAGTATTTT.

In this sample, this clonotype turned up a few times. The chain has TRBV12-3 or TRBV12-4 and TRBJ1-1, with 7 bases that match TRBD1. The ends lost 5 bases at V and 0 bases at J; junction bases unmatched: 6. There are 15 residues in the CDR3. CDR3 bases: TGTGCCAGCAGTCAGAACAGGGGCTTGAACACTGAAGCTTTCTTT. Residues: CASSQNRGLNTEAFF.

The table lists this clonotype with many counts. This sequence joins TRBV5-1 and TRBJ2-3, with D perhaps TRBD2 (6 bases). This CDR3 spans 15 amino acids. The germline V gene has CDR1 SGHRS and CDR2 YFSETQ. V was pared by 1 base and J by 6 bases, with 15 bases between. CDR3 coding DNA: TGCGCCAGCAGCTTGACTAGCCGTCCGGGCGATACGCAGTATTTT. Encoded protein: CASSLTSRPGDTQYF.

This clonotype was seen at least ten times. This rearrangement joins TRBV9 to TRBJ2-7; TRBD2 aligns across 9 bases. Germline V CDR1 and CDR2: SGDLS, YYNGEE. Trimming took 4 bases from V and 7 from J; bases not matched to a gene: 9. The CDR3 contains 14 residues. The CDR3: CASSPQGLAGEQYF. In DNA, the CDR3 is TGTGCCAGCAGCCCTCAGGGACTAGCTGGGGAGCAGTACTTC.

The CDR3 reads CASSYGGSGDTQYF. CDR3 nucleotide sequence: TGTGCCAGCAGTTACGGCGGGAGTGGAGATACGCAGTATTTT. This chain uses TRBV6-5 with TRBJ2-3, with 7 bases aligning to TRBD2. CDR3 size: 14 residues. Unmatched junction bases numbered 4, after V lost 2 bases and J lost 5 bases. Germline V gene sequence: CDR1 MNHEY, CDR2 SVGAGI.

The V and J genes are TRBV5-1 and TRBJ2-7; 7 bases are a match to TRBD1. This CDR3 comprises 15 residues. Germline V gene lookup returns CDR1 SGHRS and CDR2 YFSETQ. Germline trimming cut 4 bases from V and 6 bases from J; bases unmatched to any gene: 13. CDR3 in DNA: TGCGCCAGCAGCCTGACAGGGTCAGGGGTGGGCGAGCAGTACTTC. The encoded protein is CASSLTGSGVGEQYF.

This rearrangement joins TRBV7-2 to TRBJ1-3, with D possibly matching TRBD1 (5 bases). Trimming removed 3 bases at V and 4 bases at J, with 13 bases between. Per germline, CDR1 SGHTA and CDR2 FQGNSA. The length of the CDR3 is 15 residues. CDR3 region: CASSFDGTVGNTIYF. CDR3 nucleotide sequence: TGTGCCAGCAGCTTCGATGGGACGGTCGGAAACACCATATATTTT.

This clonotype was seen only a few times. The rearrangement uses TRBV5-1 and TRBJ2-3, with 8 bases matching TRBD2. The CDR3 has 16 residues. The V and J ends lost 0 bases and 2 bases, in that order; junction bases with no gene match: 5. Germline assignment: CDR1 SGHRS and CDR2 YFSETQ. CDR3 coding DNA: TGCGCCAGCAGCTTGGGGATAGCGGGATACACAGATACGCAGTATTTT. Its translation is CASSLGIAGYTDTQYF.

The genes are TRBV5-1 and TRBJ1-4; D not resolved. V shed 0 bases and J shed 7 bases, with 13 bases lying between them. CDR3 length: 15 residues. CDR1 is SGHRS, CDR2 YFSETQ, per germline. The chain's CDR3 is CASSLGATGGEKLFF. CDR3 DNA sequence: TGCGCCAGCAGCTTGGGAGCGACCGGAGGTGAAAAACTGTTTTTT.

J is TRBJ2-7 and V is TRBV20-1; 10 positions match TRBD1. The CDR3 length is 14 residues. From germline, CDR1 is DFQATT and CDR2 SNEGSKA (reference sequence). V was clipped by 3 bases and J by 3 bases; unmatched bases: 5. The CDR3 sequence is CSARGDRGVYEQYF. In nucleotides, the CDR3 is TGCAGTGCTAGGGGGGACAGGGGTGTCTACGAGCAGTACTTC.

V and J are TRBV5-1 and TRBJ2-2; D unresolved. V was clipped by 5 bases and J by 4 bases, with 9 bases between them. Germline V gives CDR1 SGHRS, CDR2 YFSETQ. The CDR3 covers 13 residues. CDR3 region: CASRTGSTGELFF. The DNA for the CDR3 is TGCGCCAGCAGGACCGGGTCCACCGGGGAGCTGTTTTTT.

This clonotype was observed a few times. V and J are TRBV29-1 and TRBJ2-6; possibly TRBD1 for D (5 bases). The V gene's germline CDR1 is SQVTM and CDR2 ANQGSEA. The CDR3 sequence is 15 residues long. Trimming took off 4 bases at V and 2 bases at J, with 12 bases between the two ends. The chain's CDR3 is CSVVVGRAGANVLTF. DNA for the CDR3: TGCAGCGTTGTGGTCGGCAGGGCTGGGGCCAACGTCCTGACTTTC.

This clonotype came up a few times. The gene calls are TRBV4-3 and TRBJ2-3; TRBD2 matches at 7 bases. CDR1 is LGHNA, CDR2 YSLEER, per germline. Trimming cost V 1 base and J 6 bases; bases outside gene matches: 10. This CDR3 has 16 amino acids. In nucleotides, the CDR3 is TGCGCCAGCAGCCAAGTAGGCAAGCGGGACGGGGATACGCAGTATTTT. Residues: CASSQVGKRDGDTQYF.

V and J are TRBV20-1 and TRBJ2-7; D might be TRBD1 (5 bases). Trimming shortened V by 4 bases and J by 4 bases, and 11 bases separated the two germline ends. This CDR3 contains 12 residues. CDR1 is DFQATT, CDR2 SNEGSKA, per germline (reference sequence). The CDR3 sequence: CSANSRAYEQYF. In DNA, the CDR3 is TGCAGTGCTAACTCCAGGGCTTACGAGCAGTACTTC.

This chain links TRBV20-1 with TRBJ2-1; TRBD2 matches at 9 bases. The J segment lost 7 bases and the V segment lost 5 bases, leaving 9 bases of the junction unmatched. The CDR3 loop spans 14 amino acids. The germline V gene encodes CDR1 DFQATT and CDR2 SNEGSKA (reference sequence). The CDR3: CSAQSWTSANEQFF. As DNA, the CDR3 is TGCAGTGCTCAGAGCTGGACTAGCGCGAATGAGCAGTTCTTC.

This clonotype was picked up a small number of times. The chain is built from TRBV6-5 and TRBJ2-7, with D tentatively TRBD2 (6 bases). The length of the CDR3 is 14 residues. The germline V gene encodes CDR1 MNHEY and CDR2 SVGAGI. V was pared by 8 bases and J by 3 bases, with 17 bases between. The CDR3 nucleotides are TGTGCCAGCGCTACCCGACCGCGGGACTACGAGCAGTACTTC. Its protein is CASATRPRDYEQYF.

This clonotype was seen many times. The chain has TRBV7-9 and TRBJ1-5; D call uncertain. Looked up from germline, CDR1 is SEHNR and CDR2 is FQNEAQ (reference sequence). The CDR3 is 15 residues long. Trimming removed 5 bases from V and 0 bases from J, with 11 bases in between. CDR3 sequence: CASSEGSYSNQPQHF. The CDR3 DNA is TGTGCCAGCAGCGAGGGCTCTTATAGCAATCAGCCCCAGCATTTT. The entire variable domain, with the rest obtained from reference TRBV7-9 and TRBJ1-5, is as follows: DTGVSQNPRHKITKRGQNVTFRCDPISEHNRLYWYRQTLGQGPEFLTYFQNEAQLEKSRLLSDRFSAERPKGSFSTLEIQRTEQGDSAMYLCASSEGSYSNQPQHFGDGTRLSIL.

This clonotype occurred a few times. This chain connects TRBV14 to TRBJ2-1; D gene unclear. Trimming cost V 7 bases and J 8 bases, with 9 bases left between them. Germline V CDR1 and CDR2: SGHDN, FVKESK. The CDR3 runs 11 residues. CDR3 DNA sequence: TGTGCCAGCACCCATCGCGATGAGCAGTTCTTC. Amino acids: CASTHRDEQFF.

The chain employs TRBV24-1 and TRBJ2-1, with D perhaps matching TRBD2 (6 bases). CDR1 and CDR2 (germline): KGHDR, SFDVKD. The ends were cut back, 3 bases at V and 0 bases at J, with 11 bases in the middle. The CDR3 is 16 amino acids. CDR3 DNA: TGTGCCACCAGTGATAACAGCGGGTCCTCCTACAATGAGCAGTTCTTC. It translates to CATSDNSGSSYNEQFF.

This rearrangement joins TRBV4-2 to TRBJ2-3, with 10 bases fitting TRBD2. The CDR3 is 17 amino acids. Germline lookup yields CDR1 LGHNA and CDR2 YNFKEQ. Trimming at V came to 3 bases and at J to 2 bases, leaving 8 bases not matched to a gene. CDR3 protein: CASSQEKGLANTDTQYF. The DNA of the CDR3 is TGTGCCAGCAGCCAGGAAAAGGGACTAGCGAACACAGATACGCAGTATTTT.

This clonotype was counted between two and nine times. The chain combines TRBV2 with TRBJ2-7; the match to TRBD2 covers 7 bases. V dropped 6 bases and J dropped 3; count of bases not matched to a gene: 11. CDR1 is SNHLY and CDR2 is FYNNEI in the germline V gene. This CDR3 has 15 residues. The CDR3 DNA reads TGTGCCAGCAGCCCCCGGAGTAGGGACTACTACGAGCAGTACTTC. It specifies CASSPRSRDYYEQYF.

The rearrangement links TRBV5-1 to TRBJ2-5; TRBD1 is a possible D gene (5 bases). The CDR3 sequence is 14 residues long. V shed 1 base and J shed 5 bases, with 12 bases lying between them. The germline CDR1 and CDR2 sequences are SGHRS and YFSETQ. The CDR3 reads CASSLRQGWETQYF. The CDR3, as DNA: TGCGCCAGCAGCTTGCGGCAGGGCTGGGAGACCCAGTACTTC.

This clonotype was counted between two and nine times. The chain carries TRBV7-8 and TRBJ1-3, with a weak D call TRBD1 (6 bases). The germline gives CDR1 SGHVS, CDR2 FQNEAQ. CDR3 length: 14 amino acids. V was trimmed by 11 bases and J by 2 bases, leaving 16 bases between them. The CDR3 reads CAGGGLSPGNTIYF. CDR3 nucleotide sequence: TGTGCCGGGGGGGGCCTTTCCCCTGGAAACACCATATATTTT.